This entry concerns a single T cell receptor (beta chain). Its antigen is undetermined. This sample was taken from a study of graft-versus-host responses after intestinal transplantation. This table comes from immunoSEQ multiplex PCR, and its TCRdb copy is limited to in-frame clones, with some not included. Of some 110,000 clones listed, approximately 94% are singletons. Germline V gene data show CDR1 as MNHNY and CDR2 as SVGAGI (reference sequence). Deletions cut 2 bases from V and 2 bases from J, with 3 bases between. The CDR3 extends over 12 amino acids. The genes are TRBV6-6 and TRBJ2-5; D is unresolved. The material was unstimulated CD4+ T cells sorted from spleen or lymph node cells, obtained before transplant. This TCR was recovered from a human donor who was the organ donor for an intestinal transplant. CDR3 region: CASSYAQETQYF. CDR3 DNA: TGTGCCAGCAGTTACGCTCAAGAGACCCAGTACTTC.